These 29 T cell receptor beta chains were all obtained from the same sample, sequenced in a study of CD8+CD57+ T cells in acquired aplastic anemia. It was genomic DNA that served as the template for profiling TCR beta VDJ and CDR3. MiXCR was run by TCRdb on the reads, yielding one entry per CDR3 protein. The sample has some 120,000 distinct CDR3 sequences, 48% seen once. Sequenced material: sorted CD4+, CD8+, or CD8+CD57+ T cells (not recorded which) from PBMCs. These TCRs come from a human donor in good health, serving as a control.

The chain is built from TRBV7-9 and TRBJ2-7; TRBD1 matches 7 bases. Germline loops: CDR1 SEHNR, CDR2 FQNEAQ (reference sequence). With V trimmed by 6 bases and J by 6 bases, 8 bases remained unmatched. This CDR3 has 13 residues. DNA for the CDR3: TGTGCCAGCAGACGACAGGGTATGACCGAGCAGTACTTC. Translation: CASRRQGMTEQYF.

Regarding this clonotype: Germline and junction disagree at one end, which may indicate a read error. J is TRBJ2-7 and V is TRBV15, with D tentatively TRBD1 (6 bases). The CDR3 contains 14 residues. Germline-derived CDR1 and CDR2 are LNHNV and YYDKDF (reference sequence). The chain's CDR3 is CTTSSWDNSYEQYF. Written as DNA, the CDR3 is TGTACCACCAGCAGCTGGGACAACTCCTACGAGCAGTACTTC.

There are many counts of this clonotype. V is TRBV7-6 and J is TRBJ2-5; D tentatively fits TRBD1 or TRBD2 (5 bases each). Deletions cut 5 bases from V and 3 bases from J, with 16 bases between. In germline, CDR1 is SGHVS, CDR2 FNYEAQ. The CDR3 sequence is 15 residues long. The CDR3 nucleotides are TGTGCCAGCAGCATAAACGAGGGGTGGAAAGAGACCCAGTACTTC. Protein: CASSINEGWKETQYF.

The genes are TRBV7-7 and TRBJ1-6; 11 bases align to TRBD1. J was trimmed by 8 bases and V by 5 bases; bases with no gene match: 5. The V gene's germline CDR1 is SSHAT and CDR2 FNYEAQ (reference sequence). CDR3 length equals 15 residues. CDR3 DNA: TGTGCCAGCAGCCCCCGGGACAGGGGGTATTCACCCCTCCACTTT. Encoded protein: CASSPRDRGYSPLHF. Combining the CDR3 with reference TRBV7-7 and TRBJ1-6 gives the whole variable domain GAGVSQSPRYKVTKRGQDVTLRCDPISSHATLYWYQQALGQGPEFLTYFNYEAQPDKSGLPSDRFSAERPEGSISTLTIQRTEQRDSAMYRCASSPRDRGYSPLHFGNGTRLTVT.

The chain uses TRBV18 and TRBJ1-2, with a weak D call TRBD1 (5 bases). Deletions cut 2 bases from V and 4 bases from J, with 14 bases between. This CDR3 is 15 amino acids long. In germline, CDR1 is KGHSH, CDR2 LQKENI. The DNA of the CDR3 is TGTGCCAGCTCACCAGGGTGGGGGTACGGCTATGGCTACACCTTC. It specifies CASSPGWGYGYGYTF.

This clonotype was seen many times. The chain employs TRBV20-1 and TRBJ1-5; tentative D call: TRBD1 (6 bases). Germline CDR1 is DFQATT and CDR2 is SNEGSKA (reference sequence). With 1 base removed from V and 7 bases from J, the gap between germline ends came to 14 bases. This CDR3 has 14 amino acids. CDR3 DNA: TGCAGTGCTAGAGTCGCGGACAGTCAACAGCCCCAGCATTTT. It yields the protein CSARVADSQQPQHF.

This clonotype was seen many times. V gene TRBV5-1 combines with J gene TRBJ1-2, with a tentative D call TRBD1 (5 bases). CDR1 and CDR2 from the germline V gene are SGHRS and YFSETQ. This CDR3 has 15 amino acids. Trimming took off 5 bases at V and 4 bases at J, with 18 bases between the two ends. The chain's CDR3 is CASRARGDLSYGYTF. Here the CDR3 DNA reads TGCGCCAGCAGAGCTCGGGGGGACCTCTCCTATGGCTACACCTTC.

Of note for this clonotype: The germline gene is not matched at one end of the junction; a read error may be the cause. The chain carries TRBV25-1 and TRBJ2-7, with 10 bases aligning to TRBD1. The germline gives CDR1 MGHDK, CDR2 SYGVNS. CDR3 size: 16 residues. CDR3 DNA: TGCGCCAGCCGACCAACCTCTGGACAGGGGGCCTACGAGCAGTACTTC. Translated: CASRPTSGQGAYEQYF.

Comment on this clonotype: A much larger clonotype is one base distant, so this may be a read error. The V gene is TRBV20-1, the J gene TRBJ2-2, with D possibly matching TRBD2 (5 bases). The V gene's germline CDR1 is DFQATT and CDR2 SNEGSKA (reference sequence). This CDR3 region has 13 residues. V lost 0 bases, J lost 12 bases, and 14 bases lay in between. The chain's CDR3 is CSARDMRRGKLFF. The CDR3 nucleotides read TGCAGTGCTAGAGACATGCGGAGAGGGAAGCTGTTTTTT.

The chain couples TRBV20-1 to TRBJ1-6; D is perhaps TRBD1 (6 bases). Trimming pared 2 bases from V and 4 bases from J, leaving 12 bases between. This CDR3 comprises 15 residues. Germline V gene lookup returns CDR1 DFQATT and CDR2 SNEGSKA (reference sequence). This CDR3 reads CSARQGILYNSPLHF. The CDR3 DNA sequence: TGCAGTGCTAGACAGGGGATTTTATATAATTCACCCCTCCACTTT.

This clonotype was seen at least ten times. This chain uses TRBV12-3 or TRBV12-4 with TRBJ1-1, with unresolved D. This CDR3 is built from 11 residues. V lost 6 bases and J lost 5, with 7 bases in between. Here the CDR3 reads CASSPRTEAFF. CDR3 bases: TGTGCCAGCAGCCCACGGACTGAAGCTTTCTTT.

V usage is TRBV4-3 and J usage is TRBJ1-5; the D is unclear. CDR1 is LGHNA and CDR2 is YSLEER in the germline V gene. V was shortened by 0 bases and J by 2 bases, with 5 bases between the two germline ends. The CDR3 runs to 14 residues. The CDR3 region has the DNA TGCGCCAGCAGCCAAGATACCCGCAATCAGCCCCAGCATTTT. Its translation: CASSQDTRNQPQHF.

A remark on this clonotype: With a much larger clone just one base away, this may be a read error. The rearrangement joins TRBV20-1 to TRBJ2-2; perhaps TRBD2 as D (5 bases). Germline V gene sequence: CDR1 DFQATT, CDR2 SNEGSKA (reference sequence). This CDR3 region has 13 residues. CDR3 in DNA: TGCAGTGCTAGTTTGAGAAACACCGGGGAGCCGTTTTTT. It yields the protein CSASLRNTGEPFF.

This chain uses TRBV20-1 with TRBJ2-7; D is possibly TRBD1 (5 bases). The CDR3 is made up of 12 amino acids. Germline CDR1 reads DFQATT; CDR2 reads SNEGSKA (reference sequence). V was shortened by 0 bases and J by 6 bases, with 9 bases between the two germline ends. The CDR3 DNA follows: TGCAGTGCTAGAGAAATCAGGGTCGAGCAGTACTTC. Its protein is CSAREIRVEQYF.

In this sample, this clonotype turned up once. CDR3 sequence reads: CASRAGGSLRAFF. DNA of the CDR3: TGTGCCAGTAGGGCTGGAGGCTCACTGCGAGCTTTCTTT. This chain links TRBV19 with TRBJ1-1; D is unresolved. CDR1 is LNHDA and CDR2 is SQIVND in the germline V gene (reference sequence). CDR3 length equals 13 residues. V was shortened by 6 bases and J by 10 bases, with 18 bases between the two germline ends.

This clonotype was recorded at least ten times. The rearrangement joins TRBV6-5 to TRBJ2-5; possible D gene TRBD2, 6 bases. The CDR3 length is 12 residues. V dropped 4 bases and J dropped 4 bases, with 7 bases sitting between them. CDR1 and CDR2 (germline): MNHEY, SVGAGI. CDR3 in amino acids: CASSWRGETQYF. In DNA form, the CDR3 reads TGTGCCAGCAGTTGGAGGGGAGAGACCCAGTACTTC.

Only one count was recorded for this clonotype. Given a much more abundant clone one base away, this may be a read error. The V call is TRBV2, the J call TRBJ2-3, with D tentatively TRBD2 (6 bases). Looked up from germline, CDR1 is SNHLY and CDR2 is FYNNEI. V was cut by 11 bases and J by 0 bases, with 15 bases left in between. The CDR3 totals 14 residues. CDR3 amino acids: CAGTRRGSTDTQYF. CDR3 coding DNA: TGTGCCGGCACGCGTCGGGGGAGCACAGATACGCAGTATTTT.

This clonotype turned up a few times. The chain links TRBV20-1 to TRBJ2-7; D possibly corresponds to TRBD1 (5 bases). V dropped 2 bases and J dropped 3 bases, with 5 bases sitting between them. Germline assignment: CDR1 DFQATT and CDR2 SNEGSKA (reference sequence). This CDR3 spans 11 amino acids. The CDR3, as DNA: TGCAGTGCTAGACAGGGCTACGAGCAGTACTTC. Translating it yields CSARQGYEQYF.

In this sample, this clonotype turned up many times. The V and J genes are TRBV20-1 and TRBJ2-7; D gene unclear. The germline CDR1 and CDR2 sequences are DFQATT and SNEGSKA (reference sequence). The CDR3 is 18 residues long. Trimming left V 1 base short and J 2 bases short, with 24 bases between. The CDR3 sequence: CSARVLPAGLVMPYEQYF. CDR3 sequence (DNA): TGCAGTGCTAGAGTCCTTCCCGCCGGCCTAGTCATGCCCTACGAGCAGTACTTC.

The CDR3 is CASSLAGSGGTYNEQFF. CDR3 sequence (DNA): TGTGCCAGCAGCTTAGCTGGAAGCGGGGGTACCTACAATGAGCAGTTCTTC. The chain uses TRBV2 and TRBJ2-1; TRBD2 aligns across 8 bases. Trimming took 6 bases from V and 2 from J; bases not matched to a gene: 12. The germline V gene has CDR1 SNHLY and CDR2 FYNNEI. The CDR3 consists of 17 residues.

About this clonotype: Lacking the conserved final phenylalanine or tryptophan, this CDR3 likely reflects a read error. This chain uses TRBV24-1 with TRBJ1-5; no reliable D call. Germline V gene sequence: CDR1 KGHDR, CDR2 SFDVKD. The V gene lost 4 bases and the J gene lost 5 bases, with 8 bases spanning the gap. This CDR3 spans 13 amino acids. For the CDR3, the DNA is TGTGCCACCAGTGACCGGGTGGATCAGCCCCAGCATTCT. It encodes CATSDRVDQPQHS.

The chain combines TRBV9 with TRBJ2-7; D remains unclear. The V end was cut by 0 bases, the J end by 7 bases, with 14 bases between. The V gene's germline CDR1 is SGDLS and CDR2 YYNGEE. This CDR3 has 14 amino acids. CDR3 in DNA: TGTGCCAGCAGCGTAGATCAGGCAGCTTGGGAGCAGTACTTC. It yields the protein CASSVDQAAWEQYF.

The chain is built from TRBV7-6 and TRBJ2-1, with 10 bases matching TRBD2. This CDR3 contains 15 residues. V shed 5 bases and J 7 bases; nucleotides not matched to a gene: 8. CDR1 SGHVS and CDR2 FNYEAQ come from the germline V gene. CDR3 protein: CASSRSGGALNEQFF. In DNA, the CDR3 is TGTGCCAGCAGCCGGAGCGGGGGGGCTCTAAATGAGCAGTTCTTC.

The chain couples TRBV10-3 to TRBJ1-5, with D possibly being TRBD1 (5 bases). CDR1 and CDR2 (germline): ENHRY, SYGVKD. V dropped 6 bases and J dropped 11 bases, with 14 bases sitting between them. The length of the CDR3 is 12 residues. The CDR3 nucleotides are TGTGCCATCAGCCAGGGAGGGGAGACCCAGCATTTT. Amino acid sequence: CAISQGGETQHF.

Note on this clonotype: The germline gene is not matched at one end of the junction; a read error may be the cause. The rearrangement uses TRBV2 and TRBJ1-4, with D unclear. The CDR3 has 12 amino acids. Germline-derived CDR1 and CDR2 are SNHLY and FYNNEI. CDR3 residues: CASTMANEKLFF. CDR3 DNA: TGTGCCAGCACTATGGCTAACGAAAAACTGTTTTTT.

CDR3 loop: CARPVGGRNSPLHF. The CDR3 DNA sequence: TGTGCCAGACCCGTAGGGGGTAGGAATTCACCCCTCCACTTT. The rearrangement links TRBV9 to TRBJ1-6; D might be TRBD1 (6 bases). The CDR3 loop spans 14 amino acids. CDR1 and CDR2 (germline): SGDLS, YYNGEE. The germline V and J ends were trimmed by 8 bases and 7 bases, with 16 bases remaining between them. Full variable domain (missing parts from reference TRBV9 and TRBJ1-6): DSGVTQTPKHLITATGQRVTLRCSPRSGDLSVYWYQQSLDQGLQFLIQYYNGEERAKGNILERFSAQQFPDLHSELNLSSLELGDSALYFCARPVGGRNSPLHFGNGTRLTVT.

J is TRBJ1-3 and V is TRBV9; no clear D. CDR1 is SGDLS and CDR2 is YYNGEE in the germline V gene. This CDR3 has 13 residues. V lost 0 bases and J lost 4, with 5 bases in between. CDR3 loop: CASSVAVGNTIYF. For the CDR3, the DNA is TGTGCCAGCAGCGTAGCGGTCGGAAACACCATATATTTT.

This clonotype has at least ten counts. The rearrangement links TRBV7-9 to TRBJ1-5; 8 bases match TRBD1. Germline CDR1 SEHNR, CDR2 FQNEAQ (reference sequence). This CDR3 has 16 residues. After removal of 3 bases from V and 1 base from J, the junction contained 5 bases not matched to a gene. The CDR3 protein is CASSFGQGRSNQPQHF. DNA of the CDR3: TGTGCCAGCAGCTTTGGACAGGGCCGGAGCAATCAGCCCCAGCATTTT. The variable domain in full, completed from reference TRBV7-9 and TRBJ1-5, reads DTGVSQNPRHKITKRGQNVTFRCDPISEHNRLYWYRQTLGQGPEFLTYFQNEAQLEKSRLLSDRFSAERPKGSFSTLEIQRTEQGDSAMYLCASSFGQGRSNQPQHFGDGTRLSIL.

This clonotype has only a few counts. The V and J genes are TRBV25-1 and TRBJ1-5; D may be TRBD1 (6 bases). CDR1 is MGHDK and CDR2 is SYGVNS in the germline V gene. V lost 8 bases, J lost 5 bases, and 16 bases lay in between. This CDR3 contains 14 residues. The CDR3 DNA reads TGTGCCAGCCCTGGGGGGGCAACCCATCAGCCCCAGCATTTT. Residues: CASPGGATHQPQHF.